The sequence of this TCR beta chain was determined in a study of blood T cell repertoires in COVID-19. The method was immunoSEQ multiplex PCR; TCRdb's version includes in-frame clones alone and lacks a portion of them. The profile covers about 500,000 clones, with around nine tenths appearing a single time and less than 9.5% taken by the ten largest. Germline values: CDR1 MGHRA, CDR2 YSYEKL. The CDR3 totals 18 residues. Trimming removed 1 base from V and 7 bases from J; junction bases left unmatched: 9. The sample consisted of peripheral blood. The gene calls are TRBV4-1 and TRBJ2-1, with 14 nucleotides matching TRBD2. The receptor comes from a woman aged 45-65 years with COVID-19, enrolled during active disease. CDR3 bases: TGCGCCAGCAGCCAAGGTAGACTAGCGGGGGGGCTGGGAAATGAGCAGTTCTTC. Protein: CASSQGRLAGGLGNEQFF.